One and the same sample provided the 17 T cell receptor beta chains below, sequenced in a study of T-cell reconstitution after alpha-beta-depleted transplantation in children. The TCRbeta library incorporated unique molecular identifiers. TCRdb itself ran the PCR reads through MiXCR, one entry per CDR3 protein. Among some 110,000 distinct CDR3 sequences listed, approximately 10% were seen once. The sample in question was PBMCs, obtained before TCRalphabeta/CD19-depleted stem cell transplant. Source of these receptors: a boy aged 2 to 9 with acute lymphoblastic leukemia, due to receive a stem cell transplant.

V and J are TRBV5-1 and TRBJ1-1, with a tentative D call TRBD1 (5 bases). Trimming removed 4 bases at V and 1 base at J, with 14 bases between. Germline CDR1 SGHRS, CDR2 YFSETQ. The CDR3 totals 15 residues. The CDR3 spells CASSDIRARNTEAFF. The CDR3 DNA follows: TGCGCCAGCAGCGATATCAGGGCAAGGAACACTGAAGCTTTCTTT. The complete variable domain, with remaining parts taken from reference TRBV5-1 and TRBJ1-1, reads KAGVTQTPRYLIKTRGQQVTLSCSPISGHRSVSWYQQTPGQGLQFLFEYFSETQRNKGNFPGRFSGRQFSNSRSEMNVSTLELGDSALYLCASSDIRARNTEAFFGQGTRLTVV.

V usage is TRBV9 and J usage is TRBJ2-1, with 11 bases lining up with TRBD2. The CDR3 is 18 amino acids. Germline CDR1 and CDR2: SGDLS and YYNGEE. V dropped 0 bases and J dropped 4; count of bases not matched to a gene: 9. The CDR3: CASSVVGFSGRGYNEQFF. The CDR3 DNA reads as TGTGCCAGCAGCGTAGTAGGTTTTAGCGGGAGGGGGTACAATGAGCAGTTCTTC.

The sample holds many counts of this clonotype. The chain uses TRBV4-2 and TRBJ2-1; D gene uncertain. This CDR3 comprises 15 residues. With 0 bases removed from V and 7 bases from J, the gap between germline ends came to 13 bases. In germline, CDR1 is LGHNA, CDR2 YNFKEQ. DNA for the CDR3: TGTGCCAGCAGCCAAGATTGGGTGGGCGCGAATGAGCAGTTCTTC. This encodes CASSQDWVGANEQFF.

This clonotype appeared many times. This chain uses TRBV20-1 with TRBJ2-1; 14 bases agree with TRBD2. J gave up 9 bases and V 6 bases, and 7 bases lay outside the gene matches. The CDR3 spans 14 residues. CDR1 and CDR2 from the germline V gene are DFQATT and SNEGSKA (reference sequence). For the CDR3, the DNA is TGCAGTGCCAAGGGACTAGCGGGAGTGTGTGAGCAGTTCTTC. Protein: CSAKGLAGVCEQFF.

This clonotype was picked up a small number of times. The chain employs TRBV20-1 and TRBJ2-7, with 8 bases fitting TRBD2. V lost 2 bases to trimming and J lost 2 bases; unmatched junction nucleotides: 11. The V gene's germline CDR1 is DFQATT and CDR2 SNEGSKA (reference sequence). CDR3 length: 16 residues. The CDR3 is CSARPGAGEWTYEQYF. CDR3 DNA: TGCAGTGCTAGACCAGGAGCGGGAGAATGGACCTACGAGCAGTACTTC.

A few counts support this clonotype. Written as DNA, the CDR3 is TGTGCCAGCAGCCAAGGGGGCCCCCCCTACGAGCAGTACTTC. It is translated as CASSQGGPPYEQYF. J is TRBJ2-7 and V is TRBV3-1; D perhaps matches TRBD1 (5 bases). Germline CDR1 and CDR2: LGHDT and YNNKEL (reference sequence). The V gene lost 1 base and the J gene lost 2 bases, with 9 bases spanning the gap. The CDR3 covers 14 residues.

The rearrangement links TRBV6-1 to TRBJ2-5, with a tentative D call TRBD2 (6 bases). Germline CDR1 MNHNS, CDR2 SASEGT. The CDR3 extends over 15 amino acids. V dropped 5 bases and J dropped 2 bases, with 15 bases sitting between them. The CDR3 sequence: CASSPPGGRQETQYF. The CDR3 DNA is TGTGCCAGCAGTCCCCCTGGGGGGAGGCAAGAGACCCAGTACTTC.

This clonotype was seen more than once but under ten times. V usage is TRBV5-1 and J usage is TRBJ2-1; 7 bases are shared with TRBD1. The CDR3 runs 14 residues. The germline V gene encodes CDR1 SGHRS and CDR2 YFSETQ. With 0 bases clipped from V and 4 bases from J, the junction kept 1 base outside the gene matches. DNA of the CDR3: TGCGCCAGCAGCTTGGGGGACAGTTACAATGAGCAGTTCTTC. Encoded protein: CASSLGDSYNEQFF.

This clonotype was seen at least ten times. The chain has TRBV5-6 and TRBJ2-2, with D unclear. From germline, CDR1 is SGHDT and CDR2 YYEEEE. The CDR3 covers 13 residues. The ends were cut back, 0 bases at V and 0 bases at J, with 0 bases in the middle. The CDR3 reads CASSLANTGELFF. In DNA, the CDR3 is TGTGCCAGCAGCTTGGCGAACACCGGGGAGCTGTTTTTT.

This clonotype was recorded at least ten times. The chain joins TRBV16 to TRBJ2-7, with unresolved D. The CDR3 has 11 amino acids. Germline CDR1 KGHSY, CDR2 FQNENV. V was clipped by 4 bases and J by 3 bases, with 4 bases between them. CDR3 protein: CASSRDYEQYF. CDR3 DNA: TGTGCCAGCAGCCGGGACTACGAGCAGTACTTC.

The J gene is TRBJ2-5, the V gene TRBV7-6; D perhaps matches TRBD2 (6 bases). Deletions cut 4 bases from V and 1 base from J, with 13 bases between. This CDR3 is 15 amino acids long. Germline CDR1 SGHVS, CDR2 FNYEAQ. CDR3 region: CASSSRPEGQETQYF. CDR3 nucleotides: TGTGCCAGCAGCTCTCGGCCGGAGGGCCAAGAGACCCAGTACTTC. Filled out from reference TRBV7-6 and TRBJ2-5, the complete variable domain reads GAGVSQSPRYKVTKRGQDVALRCDPISGHVSLYWYRQALGQGPEFLTYFNYEAQQDKSGLPNDRFSAERPEGSISTLTIQRTEQRDSAMYRCASSSRPEGQETQYFGPGTRLLVL.

The CDR3 protein is CASSDSRQNTGELFF. The CDR3 DNA is TGTGCCAGCAGTGATTCGCGGCAAAACACCGGGGAGCTGTTTTTT. The rearrangement links TRBV25-1 to TRBJ2-2; D is unclear. Germline CDR1 MGHDK, CDR2 SYGVNS. V lost 3 bases and J lost 2, with 10 bases in between. The length of the CDR3 is 15 residues.

This clonotype occurred many times. The V gene is TRBV7-9, the J gene TRBJ1-1; D uncertain. Germline CDR1 reads SEHNR; CDR2 reads FQNEAQ (reference sequence). Trimming took off 1 base at V and 7 bases at J, with 10 bases between the two ends. The CDR3 totals 13 residues. The CDR3 reads CASSLDEAVEAFF. DNA of the CDR3: TGTGCCAGCAGCTTAGACGAGGCGGTTGAAGCTTTCTTT.

The V and J genes are TRBV29-1 and TRBJ1-1; maybe TRBD1 (6 bases). This CDR3 has 12 amino acids. V gave up 3 bases and J gave up 6 bases, with 11 bases separating them. Germline CDR1 SQVTM, CDR2 ANQGSEA. The CDR3 region has the DNA TGCAGCGTTGACAGGGGCTACGCTGAAGCTTTCTTT. It is translated as CSVDRGYAEAFF.

This clonotype was counted between two and nine times. V is TRBV11-1 and J is TRBJ1-5; D is undetermined. V shed 1 base and J shed 6 bases, with 7 bases lying between them. This CDR3 contains 13 residues. Germline V gene sequence: CDR1 SGHAT, CDR2 FQDESV (reference sequence). Written as DNA, the CDR3 is TGTGCCAGCAGCTTAGGGCTTGGTCAGCCCCAGCATTTT. This sequence encodes CASSLGLGQPQHF.

The V gene is TRBV12-3 or TRBV12-4, the J gene TRBJ1-1; D not certain. The germline V and J ends were trimmed by 2 bases and 1 base, with 8 bases remaining between them. This CDR3 spans 14 amino acids. Here the CDR3 reads CASSLLRENTEAFF. CDR3 nucleotides: TGTGCCAGCAGTTTATTGAGGGAGAACACTGAAGCTTTCTTT.

This chain links TRBV5-5 with TRBJ2-7, with D unclear. CDR3 length: 10 amino acids. CDR1 SGHKS and CDR2 YYEKEE come from the germline V gene (reference sequence). The V end was cut by 2 bases, the J end by 3 bases, with 0 bases between. The CDR3 is CASSFYEQYF. CDR3 DNA sequence: TGTGCCAGCAGCTTCTACGAGCAGTACTTC.